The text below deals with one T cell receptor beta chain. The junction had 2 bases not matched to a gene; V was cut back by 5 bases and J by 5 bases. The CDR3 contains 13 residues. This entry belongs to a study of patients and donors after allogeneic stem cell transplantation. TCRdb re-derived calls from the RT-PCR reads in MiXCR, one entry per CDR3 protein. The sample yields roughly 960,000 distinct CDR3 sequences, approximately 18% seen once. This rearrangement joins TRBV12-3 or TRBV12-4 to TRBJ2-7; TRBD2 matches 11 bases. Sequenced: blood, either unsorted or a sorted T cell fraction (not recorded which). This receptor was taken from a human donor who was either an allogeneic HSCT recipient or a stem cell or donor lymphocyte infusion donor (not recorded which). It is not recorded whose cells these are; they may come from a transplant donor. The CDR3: CASSTSGSNEQYF. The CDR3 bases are TGTGCCAGCAGTACTAGCGGGAGTAACGAGCAGTACTTC.